This T cell receptor beta chain was sequenced for a study of monozygotic twins with inflammatory bowel disease. TCRdb reprocessed the 5' RACE reads, keeping one entry per CDR3 protein, no DNA. There are roughly 330,000 distinct CDR3 sequences in the sample, with approximately 2% held by the top ten. CDR3 length: 18 amino acids. The germline V gene encodes CDR1 MGHRA and CDR2 YSYEKL. Findings and caveats of the study: Data gave no support to a single strong signal or clonotype associated with IBD. Patients received differing immunosuppressive treatments, which may have added variability to their repertoires.

On this clonotype itself: The antigen remains unidentified.

The chain combines TRBV4-1 with TRBJ2-3; checking the TCRdb D call of TRBD2 is not possible without DNA. This TCR came from a human donor with ulcerative colitis or Crohn's disease, or a healthy co-twin of an affected twin (not recorded which). The sample consisted of blood. The CDR3 sequence: CASSLLGSVALGADTQYF.